The rows below give T cell receptor beta chains drawn from one sample of a study of graft-versus-host responses after intestinal transplantation. Sequenced by immunoSEQ multiplex PCR; TCRdb stores in-frame clones only, minus some. The sample yields around 40,000 clones, 85% to 95% seen once. Their antigens are not known. The source material was unstimulated CD8+ T cells sorted from spleen or lymph node cells, sampled before transplant. The source is a human donor who was the organ donor for an intestinal transplant. Both conserved end residues are part of each CDR3.

J | V | length | CDR3
TRBJ2-1 | TRBV7-7 | 16 | CASSVTVGATYNEQFF
TRBJ2-7 | TRBV5-1 | 13 | CASSRTGIREQYF
TRBJ1-2 | TRBV27 | 12 | CASKKGASGYTF
TRBJ1-1 | TRBV5-6 | 17 | CASSFDRGRSEATEAFF
TRBJ2-7 | TRBV5-1 | 14 | CASSLRQGAYEQYF
TRBJ2-1 | TRBV20-1 | 11 | CSASVGQEQFF
TRBJ1-2 | TRBV18 | 13 | CASSTDGIYGYTF
TRBJ2-2 | TRBV7-2 | 15 | CASSLGVTSVGELFF
TRBJ1-2 | TRBV6-6 | 15 | CASSYRPQGAYGYTF
TRBJ2-1 | TRBV19 | 16 | CASSTPWASVNNEQFF
TRBJ2-5 | TRBV7-6 | 15 | CASSLVEGPRETQYF
TRBJ1-3 | TRBV2 | 15 | CASSEGEYTGNTIYF
TRBJ1-1 | TRBV12-5 | 16 | CASGLVLGGSNTEAFF